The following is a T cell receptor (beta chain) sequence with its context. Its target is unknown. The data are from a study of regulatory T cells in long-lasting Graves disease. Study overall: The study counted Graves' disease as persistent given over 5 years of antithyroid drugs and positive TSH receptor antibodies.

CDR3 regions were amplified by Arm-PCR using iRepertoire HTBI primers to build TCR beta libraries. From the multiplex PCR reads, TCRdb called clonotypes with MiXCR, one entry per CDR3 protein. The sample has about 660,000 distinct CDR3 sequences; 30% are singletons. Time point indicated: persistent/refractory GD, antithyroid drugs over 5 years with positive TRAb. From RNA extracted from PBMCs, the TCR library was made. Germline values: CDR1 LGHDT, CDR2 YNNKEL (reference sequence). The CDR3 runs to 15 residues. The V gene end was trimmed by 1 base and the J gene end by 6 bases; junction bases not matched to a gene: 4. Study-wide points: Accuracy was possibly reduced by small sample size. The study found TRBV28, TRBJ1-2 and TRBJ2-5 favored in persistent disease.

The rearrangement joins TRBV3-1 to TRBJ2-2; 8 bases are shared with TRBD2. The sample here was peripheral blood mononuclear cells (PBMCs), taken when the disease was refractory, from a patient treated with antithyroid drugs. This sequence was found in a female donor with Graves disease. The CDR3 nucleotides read TGTGCCAGCAGCCAAGCGGGGGGGATCTCCGGGGAGCTGTTTTTT. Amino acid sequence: CASSQAGGISGELFF.